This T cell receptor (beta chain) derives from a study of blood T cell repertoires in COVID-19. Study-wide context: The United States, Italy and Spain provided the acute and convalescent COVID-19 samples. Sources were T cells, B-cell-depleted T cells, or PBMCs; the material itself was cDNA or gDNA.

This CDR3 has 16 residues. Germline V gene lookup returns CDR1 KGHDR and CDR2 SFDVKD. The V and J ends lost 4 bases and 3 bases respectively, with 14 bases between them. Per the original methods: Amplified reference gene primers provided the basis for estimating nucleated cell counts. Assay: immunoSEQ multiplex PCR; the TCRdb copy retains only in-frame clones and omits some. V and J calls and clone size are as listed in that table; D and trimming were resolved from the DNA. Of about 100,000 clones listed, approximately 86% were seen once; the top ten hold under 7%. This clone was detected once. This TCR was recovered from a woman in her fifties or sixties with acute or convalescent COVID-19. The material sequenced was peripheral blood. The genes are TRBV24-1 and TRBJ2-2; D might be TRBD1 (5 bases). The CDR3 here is CATSEPRVGDTGELFF. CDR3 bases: TGTGCCACCAGTGAGCCCAGGGTGGGTGACACCGGGGAGCTGTTTTTT.